The sequence of this T cell receptor (beta chain) was determined in a study of blood T cell repertoires in COVID-19. This clone was seen more than once but under ten times. The germline V and J ends were trimmed by 1 base and 4 bases, with 2 bases remaining between them. CDR3 size: 11 residues. Germline assignment: CDR1 DFQATT and CDR2 SNEGSKA (reference sequence). Assay used: immunoSEQ multiplex PCR; TCRdb lists only in-frame clones, some missing. The sample holds more than 200,000 clones, about 88% seen once. The chain carries TRBV20-1 and TRBJ1-3; D remains unclear. This sequence originates from a woman in her forties who had recovered from COVID-19. The material sequenced was peripheral blood. This CDR3 reads CSARVGNTIYF. DNA for the CDR3: TGCAGTGCTAGAGTAGGAAACACCATATATTTT.